The following is a T cell receptor beta chain sequence with its context. Sequencing was performed with immunoSEQ multiplex PCR; in TCRdb, only in-frame clones are kept and a portion is missing. The sample yields under 250,000 clones, around 82% seen once. This sample is drawn from a study of blood T cell repertoires in COVID-19. Study-level information: The cDNA or gDNA used as material had been derived from T cells, B-cell-depleted T cells, or PBMCs.

This CDR3 is 14 amino acids long. Germline V lookup: CDR1 MRHNA, CDR2 SNTAGT. The J segment lost 6 bases and the V segment lost 4 bases, leaving 4 bases of the junction unmatched. The sample comprised peripheral blood. The J gene is TRBJ1-5, the V gene TRBV6-4, with 9 bases that match TRBD1. The receptor was isolated from an older woman with acute or convalescent COVID-19. In DNA, the CDR3 is TGTGCCAGCAGTGTAACAGGGGGCGGTCAGCCCCAGCATTTT. Amino acid sequence: CASSVTGGGQPQHF.